Below are 16 T cell receptor beta chains sequenced from a single sample in a study of blood T cell repertoires in COVID-19. Here immunoSEQ multiplex PCR was the method, and the copy in TCRdb shows in-frame clones only, minus some. In the table there are 250,000 to 400,000 clones, around 90% of which are singletons. Sequencing input: peripheral blood. These receptor sequences come from a woman aged 25-40 years with COVID-19, enrolled during active disease.

V and J are TRBV5-6 and TRBJ2-5; possibly TRBD1 for D (5 bases). The germline V and J ends were trimmed by 0 bases and 1 base, with 7 bases remaining between them. Looked up from germline, CDR1 is SGHDT and CDR2 is YYEEEE. This CDR3 has 14 amino acids. CDR3 bases: TGTGCCAGCAGCTTGGGACAGAGCCAAGAGACCCAGTACTTC. Translation: CASSLGQSQETQYF.

The chain couples TRBV30 to TRBJ2-7, with D hard to call. This CDR3 is built from 11 residues. The V end lost 0 bases, the J end lost 5 bases, and 5 bases lay between the germline ends. Germline V gene sequence: CDR1 GTSNPN, CDR2 SVGIG (reference sequence). The CDR3 region is CAWSVAHEQYF. The CDR3 nucleotides read TGTGCCTGGAGTGTAGCCCACGAGCAGTACTTC.

This sequence joins TRBV3-1 (or the pseudogene TRBV3-2) and TRBJ1-5; 8 nucleotides align to TRBD1. The germline V gene encodes CDR1 LGHDT and CDR2 YNNKEL (reference sequence). The CDR3 contains 15 residues. The trim removed 0 bases at V and 5 bases at J, leaving 3 bases unmatched. CDR3 region: CASSQDGTGYQPQHF. The CDR3, as DNA: TGTGCCAGCAGCCAAGATGGGACAGGCTATCAGCCCCAGCATTTT.

The chain carries TRBV19 and TRBJ2-3; 9 nucleotides agree with TRBD2. V was pared by 6 bases and J by 0 bases, with 25 bases of the junction left unmatched. The CDR3 runs 22 residues. Germline-derived CDR1 and CDR2 are LNHDA and SQIVND (reference sequence). CDR3 DNA sequence: TGTGCCAGTAGCCCAGAGGGCACAGTAAATAGCGGGAGTACCACTAGCACAGATACGCAGTATTTT. Its translation: CASSPEGTVNSGSTTSTDTQYF.

The V gene is TRBV14, the J gene TRBJ1-2, with D perhaps matching TRBD1 (6 bases). The germline V and J ends were trimmed by 3 bases and 8 bases, with 19 bases remaining between them. The germline gives CDR1 SGHDN, CDR2 FVKESK. This CDR3 contains 15 residues. The CDR3 here is CASSHSLPRGYGYTF. For the CDR3, the DNA is TGTGCCAGCAGCCACTCTTTACCCAGGGGTTACGGCTACACCTTC.

The V call is TRBV20-1, the J call TRBJ2-1; TRBD2 aligns across 10 bases. Germline V CDR1 and CDR2: DFQATT, SNEGSKA (reference sequence). The CDR3 sequence is 15 residues long. V shed 3 bases, J shed 3 bases, and the junction held 5 bases outside the gene matches. The CDR3 is CSASPTSGDYNEQFF. CDR3 DNA: TGCAGTGCTAGTCCTACTAGCGGGGACTACAATGAGCAGTTCTTC.

The V and J genes are TRBV28 and TRBJ2-7; D is perhaps TRBD2 (7 bases). Germline V gives CDR1 MDHEN, CDR2 SYDVKM. The CDR3 runs to 13 residues. V lost 8 bases, J lost 3 bases, and 14 bases lay in between. CDR3 amino acids: CASEGGGIYEQYF. The CDR3 DNA reads as TGTGCCAGCGAAGGGGGGGGGATCTACGAGCAGTACTTC.

V gene TRBV6-5 combines with J gene TRBJ2-1; D unresolved. V lost 8 bases and J lost 10, with 9 bases in between. CDR3 length: 10 amino acids. Germline CDR1 reads MNHEY; CDR2 reads SVGAGI. CDR3 in amino acids: CASGRREQFF. In DNA form, the CDR3 reads TGTGCCAGCGGAAGGCGGGAGCAGTTCTTC.

The chain carries TRBV20-1 and TRBJ2-7, with 8 bases aligning to TRBD1. This CDR3 spans 15 amino acids. Per the germline V gene, CDR1 is DFQATT and CDR2 is SNEGSKA (reference sequence). With 3 bases clipped from V and 2 bases from J, the junction kept 9 bases outside the gene matches. CDR3 DNA sequence: TGCAGTGCTAGTAGGACCGGGACAGGTGCCTACGAGCAGTACTTC. Translation gives CSASRTGTGAYEQYF.

This clone appeared a single time. The chain links TRBV5-1 to TRBJ2-7, with D possibly being TRBD1 (6 bases). The CDR3 contains 15 residues. The V end was cut by 4 bases, the J end by 1 base, with 15 bases between. The germline V gene encodes CDR1 SGHRS and CDR2 YFSETQ. The CDR3 is CASSLPETGSYEQYF. CDR3 coding DNA: TGCGCCAGCAGCCTACCGGAGACAGGTTCCTACGAGCAGTACTTC.

As for this clone: The same CDR3 arises from other DNA sequences in this sample as well. This chain links TRBV5-1 with TRBJ1-2; D is unclear. This CDR3 has 14 residues. Germline CDR1 SGHRS, CDR2 YFSETQ. Trimming removed 0 bases from V and 1 base from J, with 7 bases in between. The CDR3 bases are TGCGCCAGCAGCTTGGACGGCGGTAACTATGGCTACACCTTC. This gives the protein CASSLDGGNYGYTF.

This rearrangement joins TRBV3-1 (or the pseudogene TRBV3-2) to TRBJ2-2; 11 bases line up with TRBD1. The CDR3 is 20 residues long. Trimming removed 6 bases from V and 0 bases from J; junction bases left unmatched: 15. CDR1 and CDR2 (germline): LGHDT, YNNKEL (reference sequence). CDR3: CASSLAAGQGVTANTGELFF. CDR3 DNA: TGTGCCAGCAGTCTCGCCGCGGGACAGGGGGTTACCGCGAACACCGGGGAGCTGTTTTTT.

This chain connects TRBV6-5 to TRBJ2-7, with TRBD2 identical over 8 bases. Germline CDR1 MNHEY, CDR2 SVGAGI. CDR3 length: 15 residues. V trimming: 5 bases; J trimming: 0 bases; junction bases outside the gene matches: 6. CDR3 bases: TGTGCCAGCAGTCTTAGCGGGACGAGCTCCTACGAGCAGTACTTC. Encoded protein: CASSLSGTSSYEQYF.

The chain is built from TRBV28 and TRBJ1-2, with 8 positions matching TRBD1. Germline CDR1 is MDHEN and CDR2 is SYDVKM. The CDR3 consists of 15 residues. Trimming cost V 5 bases and J 3 bases; bases outside gene matches: 8. This CDR3 is CASSPGQGNYYGYTF. CDR3 nucleotides: TGTGCCAGCAGTCCCGGACAGGGAAACTACTATGGCTACACCTTC.

V and J are TRBV24-1 and TRBJ2-1; the match to TRBD2 covers 14 bases. The trim removed 4 bases at V and 9 bases at J, leaving 7 bases unmatched. This CDR3 is 16 amino acids long. CDR1 is KGHDR and CDR2 is SFDVKD in the germline V gene. The CDR3, as DNA: TGTGCCACCAGTGACCCGACTAGCGGGAGGGCCGGTGAGCAGTTCTTC. It specifies CATSDPTSGRAGEQFF.

The J gene is TRBJ2-7, the V gene TRBV3-1 (or the pseudogene TRBV3-2); D possibly corresponds to TRBD2 (6 bases). CDR1 and CDR2 from the germline V gene are LGHDT and YNNKEL (reference sequence). Trimming pared 4 bases from V and 1 base from J, leaving 20 bases between. CDR3 length: 17 residues. The CDR3 loop reads CASSRLPRLVGSYEQYF. CDR3 in DNA: TGTGCCAGCAGCCGTCTCCCCCGACTAGTTGGGTCCTACGAGCAGTACTTC.